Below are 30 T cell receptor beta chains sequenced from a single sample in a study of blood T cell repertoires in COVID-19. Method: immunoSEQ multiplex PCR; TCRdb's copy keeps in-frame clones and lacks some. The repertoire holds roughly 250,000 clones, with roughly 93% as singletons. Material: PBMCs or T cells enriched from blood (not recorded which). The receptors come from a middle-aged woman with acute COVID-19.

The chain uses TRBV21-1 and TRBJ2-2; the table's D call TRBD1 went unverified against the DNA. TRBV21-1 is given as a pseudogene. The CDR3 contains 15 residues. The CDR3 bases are TGTGCCAGCAGCAAAGGACAGGGGAGCACCGGGGAGCTGTTTTTT. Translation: CASSKGQGSTGELFF.

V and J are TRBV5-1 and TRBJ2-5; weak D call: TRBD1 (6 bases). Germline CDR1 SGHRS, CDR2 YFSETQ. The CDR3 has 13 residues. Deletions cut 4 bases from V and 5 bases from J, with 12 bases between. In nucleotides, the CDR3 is TGCGCCAGCAGCCCCAGGGGATGGGAGACCCAGTACTTC. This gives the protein CASSPRGWETQYF. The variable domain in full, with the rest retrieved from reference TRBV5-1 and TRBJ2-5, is KAGVTQTPRYLIKTRGQQVTLSCSPISGHRSVSWYQQTPGQGLQFLFEYFSETQRNKGNFPGRFSGRQFSNSRSEMNVSTLELGDSALYLCASSPRGWETQYFGPGTRLLVL.

The CDR3 is CAISLADSNPNNEQFF. CDR3 DNA sequence: TGTGCCATCAGTTTAGCAGACTCAAACCCCAACAATGAGCAGTTCTTC. J is TRBJ2-1 and V is TRBV10-3, with D hard to call. In germline, CDR1 is ENHRY, CDR2 SYGVKD. Trimming took off 5 bases at V and 5 bases at J, with 19 bases between the two ends. This CDR3 is 16 amino acids long.

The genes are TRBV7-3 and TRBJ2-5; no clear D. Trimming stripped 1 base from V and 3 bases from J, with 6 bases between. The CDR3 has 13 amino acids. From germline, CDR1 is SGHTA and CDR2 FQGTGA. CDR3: CASSLNSEETQYF. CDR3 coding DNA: TGTGCCAGCAGCTTAAACTCCGAAGAGACCCAGTACTTC.

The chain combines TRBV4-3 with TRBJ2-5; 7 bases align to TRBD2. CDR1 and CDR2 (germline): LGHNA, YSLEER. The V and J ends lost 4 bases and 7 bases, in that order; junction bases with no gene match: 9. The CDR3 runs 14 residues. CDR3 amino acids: CASSPGGGSGTQYF. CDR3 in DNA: TGCGCCAGCAGCCCGGGGGGAGGGAGTGGGACCCAGTACTTC.

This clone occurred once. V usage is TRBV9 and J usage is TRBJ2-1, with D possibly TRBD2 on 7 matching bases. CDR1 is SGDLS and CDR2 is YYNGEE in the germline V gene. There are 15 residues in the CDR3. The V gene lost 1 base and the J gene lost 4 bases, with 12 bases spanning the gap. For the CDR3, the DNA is TGTGCCAGCAGCGTAAACGGGGGGCAGTACAATGAGCAGTTCTTC. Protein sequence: CASSVNGGQYNEQFF.

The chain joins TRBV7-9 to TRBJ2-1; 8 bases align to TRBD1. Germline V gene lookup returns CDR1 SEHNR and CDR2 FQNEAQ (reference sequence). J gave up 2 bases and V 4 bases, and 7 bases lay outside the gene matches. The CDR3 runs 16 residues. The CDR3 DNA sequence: TGTGCCAGCAGCTCATGGACAGGGACGCCCTACAATGAGCAGTTCTTC. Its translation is CASSSWTGTPYNEQFF.

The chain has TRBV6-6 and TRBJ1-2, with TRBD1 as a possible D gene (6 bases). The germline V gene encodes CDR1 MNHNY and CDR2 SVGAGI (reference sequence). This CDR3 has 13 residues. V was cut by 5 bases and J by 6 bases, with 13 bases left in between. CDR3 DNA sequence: TGTGCCAGCAGTCTCAGGGGCGCCAATGGCTACACCTTC. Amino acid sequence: CASSLRGANGYTF.

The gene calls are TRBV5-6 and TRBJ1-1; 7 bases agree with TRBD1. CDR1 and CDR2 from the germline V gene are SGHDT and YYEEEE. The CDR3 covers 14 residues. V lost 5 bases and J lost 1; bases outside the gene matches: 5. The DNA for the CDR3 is TGTGCCAGCAGGGAGACAGGGTGGAACACTGAAGCTTTCTTT. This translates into CASRETGWNTEAFF.

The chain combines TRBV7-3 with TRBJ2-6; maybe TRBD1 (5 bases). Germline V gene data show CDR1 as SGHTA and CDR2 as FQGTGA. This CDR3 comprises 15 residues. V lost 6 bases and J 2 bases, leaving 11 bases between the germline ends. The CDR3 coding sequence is TGTGCCAGCAGGCCCGACAGTACTGGGGCCAACGTCCTGACTTTC. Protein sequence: CASRPDSTGANVLTF.

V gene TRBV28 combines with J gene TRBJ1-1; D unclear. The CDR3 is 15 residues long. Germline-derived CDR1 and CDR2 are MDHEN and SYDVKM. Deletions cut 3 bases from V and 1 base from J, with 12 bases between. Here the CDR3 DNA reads TGTGCCAGCAGTTTTAGTCCGGGATCGAACACTGAAGCTTTCTTT. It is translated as CASSFSPGSNTEAFF. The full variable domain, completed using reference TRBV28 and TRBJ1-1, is DVKVTQSSRYLVKRTGEKVFLECVQDMDHENMFWYRQDPGLGLRLIYFSYDVKMKEKGDIPEGYSVSREKKERFSLILESASTNQTSMYLCASSFSPGSNTEAFFGQGTRLTVV.

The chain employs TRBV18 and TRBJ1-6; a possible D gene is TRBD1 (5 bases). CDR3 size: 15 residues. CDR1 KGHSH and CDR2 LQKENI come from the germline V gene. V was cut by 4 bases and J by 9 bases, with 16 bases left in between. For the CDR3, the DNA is TGTGCCAGCTCACGCCCGGGAGGGGAGGGTTCACCCCTCCACTTT. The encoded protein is CASSRPGGEGSPLHF.

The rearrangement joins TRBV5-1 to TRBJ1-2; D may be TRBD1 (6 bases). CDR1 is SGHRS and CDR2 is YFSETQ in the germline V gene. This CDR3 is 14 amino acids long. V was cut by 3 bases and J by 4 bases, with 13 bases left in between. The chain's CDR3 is CASSYGGAGYGYTF. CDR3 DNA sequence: TGCGCCAGCAGCTACGGGGGGGCAGGCTATGGCTACACCTTC.

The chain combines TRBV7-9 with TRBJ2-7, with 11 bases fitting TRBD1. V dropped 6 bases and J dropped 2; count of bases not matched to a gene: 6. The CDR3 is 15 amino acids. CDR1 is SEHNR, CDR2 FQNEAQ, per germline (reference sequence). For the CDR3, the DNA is TGTGCCAGCAGACCTCGGACAGGGGGCCCCTACGAGCAGTACTTC. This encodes CASRPRTGGPYEQYF. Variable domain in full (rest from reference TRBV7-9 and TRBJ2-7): DTGVSQNPRHKITKRGQNVTFRCDPISEHNRLYWYRQTLGQGPEFLTYFQNEAQLEKSRLLSDRFSAERPKGSFSTLEIQRTEQGDSAMYLCASRPRTGGPYEQYFGPGTRLTVT.

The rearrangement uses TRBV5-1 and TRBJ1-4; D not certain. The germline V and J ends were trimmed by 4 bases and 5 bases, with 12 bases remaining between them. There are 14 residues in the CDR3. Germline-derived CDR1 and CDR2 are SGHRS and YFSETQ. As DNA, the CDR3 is TGCGCCAGCAGCATCGAGCCTTTCAATGAAAAACTGTTTTTT. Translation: CASSIEPFNEKLFF.

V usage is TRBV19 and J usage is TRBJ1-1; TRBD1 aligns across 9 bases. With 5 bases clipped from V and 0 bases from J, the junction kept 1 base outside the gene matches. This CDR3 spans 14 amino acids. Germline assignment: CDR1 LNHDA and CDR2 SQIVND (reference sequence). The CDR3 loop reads CASSRTGVNTEAFF. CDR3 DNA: TGTGCCAGTAGTCGGACAGGGGTGAACACTGAAGCTTTCTTT.

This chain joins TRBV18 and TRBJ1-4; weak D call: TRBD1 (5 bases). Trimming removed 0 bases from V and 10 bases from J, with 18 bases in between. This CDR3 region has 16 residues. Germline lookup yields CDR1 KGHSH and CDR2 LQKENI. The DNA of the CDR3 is TGTGCCAGCTCACCACCGTCCGGGGGGGGACTGGGAAAACTGTTTTTT. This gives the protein CASSPPSGGGLGKLFF.

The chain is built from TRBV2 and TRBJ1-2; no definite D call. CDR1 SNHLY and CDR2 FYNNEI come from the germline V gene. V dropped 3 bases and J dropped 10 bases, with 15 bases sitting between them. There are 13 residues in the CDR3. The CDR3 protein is CASSENIRSYYTF. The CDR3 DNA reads TGTGCCAGCAGTGAGAATATCAGGTCTTACTACACCTTC.

The CDR3 spells CASSIEGEQGNIQYF. The CDR3 nucleotides read TGTGCCAGTAGTATAGAGGGAGAACAGGGTAACATTCAGTACTTC. The chain couples TRBV19 to TRBJ2-4, with a weak D call TRBD1 (6 bases). V lost 0 bases, J lost 7 bases, and 13 bases lay in between. This CDR3 contains 15 residues. Germline-derived CDR1 and CDR2 are LNHDA and SQIVND (reference sequence).

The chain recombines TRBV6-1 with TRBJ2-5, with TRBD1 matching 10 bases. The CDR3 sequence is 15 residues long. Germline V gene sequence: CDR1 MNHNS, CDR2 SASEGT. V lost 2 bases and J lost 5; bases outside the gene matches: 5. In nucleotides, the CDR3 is TGTGCCAGCAGTGAACCGACAGGGGGCTCGGAGACCCAGTACTTC. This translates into CASSEPTGGSETQYF.

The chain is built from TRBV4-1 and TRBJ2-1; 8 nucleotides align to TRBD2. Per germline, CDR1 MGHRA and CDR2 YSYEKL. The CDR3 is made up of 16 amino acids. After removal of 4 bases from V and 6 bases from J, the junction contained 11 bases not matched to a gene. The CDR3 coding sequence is TGCGCCAGCAGCCCCATCGGGCGGGGGGACCCCAATGAGCAGTTCTTC. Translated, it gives CASSPIGRGDPNEQFF.

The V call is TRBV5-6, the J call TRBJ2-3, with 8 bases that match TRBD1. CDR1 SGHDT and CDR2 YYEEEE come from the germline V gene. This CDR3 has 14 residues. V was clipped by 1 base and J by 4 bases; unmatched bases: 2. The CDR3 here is CASSLTGGSDTQYF. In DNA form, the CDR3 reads TGTGCCAGCAGCTTGACAGGGGGTTCAGATACGCAGTATTTT. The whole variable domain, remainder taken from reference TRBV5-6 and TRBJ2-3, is DAGVTQSPTHLIKTRGQQVTLRCSPKSGHDTVSWYQQALGQGPQFIFQYYEEEERQRGNFPDRFSGHQFPNYSSELNVNALLLGDSALYLCASSLTGGSDTQYFGPGTRLTVL.

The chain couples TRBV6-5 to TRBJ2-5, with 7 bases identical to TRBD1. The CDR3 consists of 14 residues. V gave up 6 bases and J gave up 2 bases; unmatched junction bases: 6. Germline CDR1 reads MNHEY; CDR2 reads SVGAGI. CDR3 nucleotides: TGTGCCAGCAGCCTAGACAGGGATCAAGAGACCCAGTACTTC. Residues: CASSLDRDQETQYF.

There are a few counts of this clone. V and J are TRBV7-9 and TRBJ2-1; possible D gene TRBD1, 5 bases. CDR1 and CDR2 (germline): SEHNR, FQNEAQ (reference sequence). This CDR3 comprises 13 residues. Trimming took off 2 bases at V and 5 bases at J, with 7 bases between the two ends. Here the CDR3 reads CASSLWGNNEQFF. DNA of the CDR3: TGTGCCAGCAGCTTATGGGGCAACAATGAGCAGTTCTTC.

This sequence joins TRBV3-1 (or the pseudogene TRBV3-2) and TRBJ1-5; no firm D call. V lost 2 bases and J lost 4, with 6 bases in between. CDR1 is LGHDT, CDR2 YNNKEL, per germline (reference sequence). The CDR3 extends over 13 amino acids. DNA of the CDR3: TGTGCCAGCAGCCAATCGGGGAATCAGCCCCAGCATTTT. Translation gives CASSQSGNQPQHF.

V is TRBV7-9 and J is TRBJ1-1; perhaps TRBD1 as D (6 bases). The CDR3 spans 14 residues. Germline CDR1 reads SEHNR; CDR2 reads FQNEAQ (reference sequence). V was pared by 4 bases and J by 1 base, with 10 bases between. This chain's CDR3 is CASSSRGQNTEAFF. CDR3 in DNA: TGTGCCAGCAGCTCACGGGGACAGAACACTGAAGCTTTCTTT.

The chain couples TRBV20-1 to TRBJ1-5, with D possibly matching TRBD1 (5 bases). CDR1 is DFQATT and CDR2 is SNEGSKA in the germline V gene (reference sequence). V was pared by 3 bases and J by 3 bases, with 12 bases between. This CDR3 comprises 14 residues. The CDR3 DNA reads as TGCAGTGCTAGTCCCGGCGGGACCAATCAGCCCCAGCATTTT. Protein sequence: CSASPGGTNQPQHF.

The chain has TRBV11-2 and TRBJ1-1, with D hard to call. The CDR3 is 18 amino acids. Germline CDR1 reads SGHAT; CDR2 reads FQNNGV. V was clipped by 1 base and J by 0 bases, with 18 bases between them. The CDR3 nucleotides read TGTGCCAGCAGCTTAGTAACATTGAGACACAGCATGAACACTGAAGCTTTCTTT. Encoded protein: CASSLVTLRHSMNTEAFF. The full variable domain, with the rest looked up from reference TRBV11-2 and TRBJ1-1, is EAGVAQSPRYKIIEKRQSVAFWCNPISGHATLYWYQQILGQGPKLLIQFQNNGVVDDSQLPKDRFSAERLKGVDSTLKIQPAKLEDSAVYLCASSLVTLRHSMNTEAFFGQGTRLTVV.

The DNA for the CDR3 is TGTGCCAGCAACCGCCGGGACTCAGTTGAAGAGACCCAGTACTTC. Its protein product is CASNRRDSVEETQYF. The chain is built from TRBV5-8 and TRBJ2-5; perhaps TRBD2 as D (6 bases). The ends were cut back, 6 bases at V and 3 bases at J, with 18 bases in the middle. Per germline, CDR1 SGHTS and CDR2 YDEGEE. The CDR3 length is 15 residues.

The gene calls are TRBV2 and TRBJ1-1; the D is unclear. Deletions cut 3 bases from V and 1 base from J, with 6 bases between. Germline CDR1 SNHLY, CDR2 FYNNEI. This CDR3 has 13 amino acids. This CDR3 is CASSELWNTEAFF. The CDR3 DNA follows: TGTGCCAGCAGTGAGTTATGGAACACTGAAGCTTTCTTT.